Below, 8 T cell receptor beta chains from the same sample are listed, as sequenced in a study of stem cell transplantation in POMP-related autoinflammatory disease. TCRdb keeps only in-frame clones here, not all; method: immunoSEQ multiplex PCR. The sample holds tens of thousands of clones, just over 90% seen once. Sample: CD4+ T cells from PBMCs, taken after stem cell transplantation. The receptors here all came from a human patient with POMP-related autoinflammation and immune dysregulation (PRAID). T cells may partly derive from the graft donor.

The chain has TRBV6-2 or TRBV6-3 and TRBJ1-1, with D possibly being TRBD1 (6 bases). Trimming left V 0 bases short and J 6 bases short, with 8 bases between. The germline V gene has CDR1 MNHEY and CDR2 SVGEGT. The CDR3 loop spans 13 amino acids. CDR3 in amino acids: CASSYSRQAEAFF. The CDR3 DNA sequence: TGTGCCAGCAGTTACTCGAGACAGGCTGAAGCTTTCTTT.

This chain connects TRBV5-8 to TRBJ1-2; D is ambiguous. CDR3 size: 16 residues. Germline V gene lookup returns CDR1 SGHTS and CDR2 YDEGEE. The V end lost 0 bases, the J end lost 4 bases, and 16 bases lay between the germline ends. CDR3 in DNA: TGTGCCAGCAGCTTGGCCAAGATAGGGTCGGTCTATGGCTACACCTTC. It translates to CASSLAKIGSVYGYTF.

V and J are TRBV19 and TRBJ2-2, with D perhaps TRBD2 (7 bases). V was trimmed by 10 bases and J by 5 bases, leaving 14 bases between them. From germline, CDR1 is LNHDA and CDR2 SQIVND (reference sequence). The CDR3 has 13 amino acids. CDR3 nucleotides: TGTGCCACTACGGGGGGCTGGACCGGGGAGCTGTTTTTT. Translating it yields CATTGGWTGELFF.

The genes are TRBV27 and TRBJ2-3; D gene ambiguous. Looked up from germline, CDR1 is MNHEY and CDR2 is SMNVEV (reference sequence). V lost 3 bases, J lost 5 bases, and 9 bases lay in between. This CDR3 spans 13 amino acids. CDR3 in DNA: TGTGCCAGCAGTTTCGCCCCCAGAGATACGCAGTATTTT. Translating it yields CASSFAPRDTQYF.

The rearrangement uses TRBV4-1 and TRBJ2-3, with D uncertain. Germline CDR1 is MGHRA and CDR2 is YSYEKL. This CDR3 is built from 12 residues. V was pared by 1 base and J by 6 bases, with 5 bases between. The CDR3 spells CASSQAVDTQYF. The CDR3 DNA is TGCGCCAGCAGCCAAGCGGTGGATACGCAGTATTTT.

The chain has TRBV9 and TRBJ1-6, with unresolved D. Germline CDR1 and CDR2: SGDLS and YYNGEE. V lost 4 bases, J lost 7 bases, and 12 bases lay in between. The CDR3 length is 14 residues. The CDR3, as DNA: TGTGCCAGCAGCCGCGACGGACGGAATTCACCCCTCCACTTT. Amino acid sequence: CASSRDGRNSPLHF. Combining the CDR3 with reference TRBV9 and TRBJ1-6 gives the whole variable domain DSGVTQTPKHLITATGQRVTLRCSPRSGDLSVYWYQQSLDQGLQFLIQYYNGEERAKGNILERFSAQQFPDLHSELNLSSLELGDSALYFCASSRDGRNSPLHFGNGTRLTVT.

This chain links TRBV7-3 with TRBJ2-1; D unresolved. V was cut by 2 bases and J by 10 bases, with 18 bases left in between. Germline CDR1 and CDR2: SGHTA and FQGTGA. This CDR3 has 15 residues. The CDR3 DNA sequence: TGTGCCAGCAGCTTATTAGGTACCCCCTTATCCGAGCAGTTCTTC. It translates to CASSLLGTPLSEQFF.

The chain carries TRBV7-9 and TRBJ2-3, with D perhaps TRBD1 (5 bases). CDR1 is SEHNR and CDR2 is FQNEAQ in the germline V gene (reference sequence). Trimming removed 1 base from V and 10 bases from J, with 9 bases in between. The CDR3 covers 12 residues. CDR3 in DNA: TGTGCCAGCAGCTTAGACAGGCTGGCGCAGTATTTT. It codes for CASSLDRLAQYF.